This T cell receptor (beta chain) was sequenced for a study of OX40 agonist ivuxolimab in advanced cancers. Broader study findings: Normalized T-cell clonal expansion was also low in some nonresponders.

This clone was seen more than once but under ten times. Its antigen is unknown. The method was immunoSEQ multiplex PCR; TCRdb's version includes in-frame clones alone and lacks a portion of them. The sample carries under 85,000 clones, roughly 77% recorded once. Germline CDR1 is LNHNV and CDR2 is YYDKDF (reference sequence). V gave up 2 bases and J gave up 4 bases; unmatched junction bases: 3. This CDR3 spans 14 amino acids. This sequence joins TRBV15 and TRBJ2-7; 9 bases fit TRBD1. The origin of this receptor is an adult with an advanced solid tumor such as melanoma, head and neck, liver or kidney cancer. The sample consisted of CD4+ or CD8+ T cells sorted from blood, taken in a trial of the OX40 agonist ivuxolimab. DNA of the CDR3: TGTGCCACCAGCAGACAACAGGGGGCTTACGAGCAGTACTTC. Amino acid sequence: CATSRQQGAYEQYF. The full variable domain, in which reference TRBV15 and TRBJ2-7 provide the parts outside the CDR3, is DAMVIQNPRYQVTQFGKPVTLSCSQTLNHNVMYWYQQKSSQAPKLLFHYYDKDFNNEADTPDNFQSRRPNTSFCFLDIRSPGLGDTAMYLCATSRQQGAYEQYFGPGTRLTVT.